These 21 T cell receptor beta chains were sequenced from one sample in a study of blood T cell repertoires in COVID-19. Clones were read by immunoSEQ multiplex PCR, and TCRdb kept only the in-frame ones, dropping some. The repertoire holds a few hundred thousand clones, with 85% to 90% as singletons. The specimen sequenced was peripheral blood. The receptor source for this set is a woman in her forties or fifties with active or convalescent COVID-19.

As to this clone: Since no conserved phenylalanine or tryptophan closes the CDR3, a read error is the likely cause. V gene TRBV19 combines with J gene TRBJ1-2, with D unresolved. Between the trimmed V and J ends, which lost 3 bases and 0 bases, there was a span of 11 bases. Germline V gene data show CDR1 as LNHDA and CDR2 as SQIVND (reference sequence). The CDR3 spans 15 residues. CDR3 sequence reads: CASSMSSQSNYGYTL. For the CDR3, the DNA is TGTGCCAGTAGTATGAGTTCCCAATCTAACTATGGCTACACCCTC.

The gene calls are TRBV7-8 and TRBJ1-2, with 7 bases lining up with TRBD1. Germline values: CDR1 SGHVS, CDR2 FQNEAQ. V trimming: 5 bases; J trimming: 2 bases; junction bases outside the gene matches: 8. CDR3 length: 15 amino acids. The DNA of the CDR3 is TGTGCCAGCAGCGCTGGGGGACAGTTAAACTATGGCTACACCTTC. Protein: CASSAGGQLNYGYTF.

J is TRBJ1-6 and V is TRBV5-4, with D possibly being TRBD1 (5 bases). The CDR3 runs to 15 residues. V lost 2 bases and J 7 bases, leaving 13 bases between the germline ends. From germline, CDR1 is SGHNT and CDR2 YYREEE (reference sequence). This CDR3 reads CASSFEQGQNSPLHF. In DNA, the CDR3 is TGTGCCAGCAGCTTCGAGCAGGGTCAAAATTCACCCCTCCACTTT.

The chain uses TRBV6-5 and TRBJ2-1; TRBD2 aligns across 10 bases. Per germline, CDR1 MNHEY and CDR2 SVGAGI. The trim removed 6 bases at V and 5 bases at J, leaving 4 bases unmatched. CDR3 length: 14 residues. The CDR3 region has the DNA TGTGCCAGCAGGAGAAGCGGGAGGGACAATGAGCAGTTCTTC. Translation gives CASRRSGRDNEQFF.

The chain recombines TRBV5-1 with TRBJ1-6; 8 bases are a match to TRBD1. The CDR3 has 17 residues. From germline, CDR1 is SGHRS and CDR2 YFSETQ. V was clipped by 0 bases and J by 7 bases; unmatched bases: 9. CDR3 loop: CASSLGDQGARNSPLHF. The CDR3 DNA reads as TGCGCCAGCAGCTTGGGTGATCAGGGGGCGCGGAATTCACCCCTCCACTTT. Filled out from reference TRBV5-1 and TRBJ1-6, the complete variable domain reads KAGVTQTPRYLIKTRGQQVTLSCSPISGHRSVSWYQQTPGQGLQFLFEYFSETQRNKGNFPGRFSGRQFSNSRSEMNVSTLELGDSALYLCASSLGDQGARNSPLHFGNGTRLTVT.

CDR3 DNA sequence: TGTGCCAGCAGAAAGGGACACCTCGTGCGGGAGCTGTTTTTT. This gives the protein CASRKGHLVRELFF. The V gene is TRBV6-5, the J gene TRBJ2-2, with a possible D match to TRBD1 (6 bases). The CDR3 sequence is 14 residues long. Per germline, CDR1 MNHEY and CDR2 SVGAGI. Trimming removed 6 bases from V and 9 bases from J, with 17 bases in between.

The chain has TRBV28 and TRBJ1-1, with D possibly TRBD1 on 5 matching bases. V was cut by 6 bases and J by 1 base, with 12 bases left in between. This CDR3 region has 14 residues. The germline CDR1 and CDR2 sequences are MDHEN and SYDVKM. The CDR3: CASRGTIGNTEAFF. CDR3 DNA: TGTGCCAGCAGGGGGACTATCGGGAACACTGAAGCTTTCTTT.

J is TRBJ1-1 and V is TRBV28; TRBD1 aligns across 7 bases. Germline trimming cut 1 base from V and 6 bases from J; bases unmatched to any gene: 8. CDR1 is MDHEN and CDR2 is SYDVKM in the germline V gene. CDR3 length equals 15 residues. The CDR3 sequence is CASSLYPGGTAEAFF. The CDR3 region has the DNA TGTGCCAGCAGTTTATACCCAGGGGGGACGGCTGAAGCTTTCTTT.

The chain couples TRBV6-5 to TRBJ1-3; 9 bases are shared with TRBD1. The ends lost 2 bases at V and 1 base at J; junction bases unmatched: 3. This CDR3 comprises 16 residues. Germline assignment: CDR1 MNHEY and CDR2 SVGAGI. The CDR3 sequence: CASSYTGTGSGNTIYF. CDR3 sequence (DNA): TGTGCCAGCAGTTACACCGGGACAGGGTCTGGAAACACCATATATTTT.

The gene calls are TRBV20-1 and TRBJ1-2; no reliable D call. V was pared by 6 bases and J by 7 bases, with 12 bases between. The CDR3 sequence is 11 residues long. CDR1 is DFQATT, CDR2 SNEGSKA, per germline (reference sequence). The CDR3 DNA reads as TGCAGTGCCACCGTCGGGATTGGCTACACCTTC. It is translated as CSATVGIGYTF.

This chain links TRBV19 with TRBJ1-1; TRBD1 agrees at 8 bases. Germline V gene lookup returns CDR1 LNHDA and CDR2 SQIVND (reference sequence). The CDR3 loop spans 12 amino acids. The J segment lost 8 bases and the V segment lost 5 bases, leaving 4 bases of the junction unmatched. The DNA of the CDR3 is TGTGCCAGTAGTGCCAGGACAGGGGAAGCTTTCTTT. This translates into CASSARTGEAFF.

This sequence joins TRBV11-2 and TRBJ2-2; TRBD2 might be the D (6 bases). V lost 9 bases, J lost 6 bases, and 11 bases lay in between. Germline V gives CDR1 SGHAT, CDR2 FQNNGV. This CDR3 region has 12 residues. CDR3 coding DNA: TGTGCCAGTCGGGAGCCCCCCGGGGAGCTGTTTTTT. It codes for CASREPPGELFF.

The chain couples TRBV29-1 to TRBJ2-1, with a tentative D call TRBD2 (5 bases). Germline CDR1 reads SQVTM; CDR2 reads ANQGSEA. Trimming cost V 3 bases and J 1 base, with 16 bases left between them. CDR3 size: 16 residues. The CDR3 sequence: CSVDAVDLASYNEQFF. CDR3 nucleotide sequence: TGCAGCGTTGATGCAGTCGATCTAGCTTCCTACAATGAGCAGTTCTTC.

This chain links TRBV5-1 with TRBJ2-3; the match to TRBD2 covers 9 bases. After removal of 5 bases from V and 2 bases from J, the junction contained 15 bases not matched to a gene. The germline V gene encodes CDR1 SGHRS and CDR2 YFSETQ. This CDR3 has 18 amino acids. As DNA, the CDR3 is TGCGCCAGCAGTTTGTCTAGCGGGACCTACGTAAACACAGATACGCAGTATTTT. Translation gives CASSLSSGTYVNTDTQYF.

There are many counts of this clone. The rearrangement joins TRBV29-1 to TRBJ1-2; D gene uncertain. V lost 2 bases and J lost 8, with 12 bases in between. The CDR3 sequence is 12 residues long. Per the germline V gene, CDR1 is SQVTM and CDR2 is ANQGSEA. CDR3 DNA: TGCAGCGTTGAAATAGGAGGTCTGGGCTACACCTTC. It is translated as CSVEIGGLGYTF.

J is TRBJ2-7 and V is TRBV5-1; D is possibly TRBD2 (7 bases). V was trimmed by 0 bases and J by 5 bases, leaving 21 bases between them. CDR3 length: 17 amino acids. Germline CDR1 SGHRS, CDR2 YFSETQ. The CDR3 DNA reads TGCGCCAGCAGCTTGGGCGACAGGAAAGCGGGATTCGACGAGCAGTACTTC. It is translated as CASSLGDRKAGFDEQYF.

The chain employs TRBV6-2 or TRBV6-3 and TRBJ1-3; D may be TRBD1 (5 bases). CDR3 length equals 15 residues. Germline V gene sequence: CDR1 MNHEY, CDR2 SVGEGT. V shed 4 bases and J shed 0 bases, with 10 bases lying between them. CDR3 nucleotide sequence: TGTGCCAGCAGTTCCGGGACTTTCTCTGGAAACACCATATATTTT. It is translated as CASSSGTFSGNTIYF.

The chain joins TRBV18 to TRBJ2-1; TRBD2 matches 8 bases. V lost 4 bases to trimming and J lost 1 base; unmatched junction nucleotides: 3. CDR3 length equals 15 residues. Per germline, CDR1 KGHSH and CDR2 LQKENI. This CDR3 is CASSHASGSYNEQFF. CDR3 in DNA: TGTGCCAGCTCACACGCTAGCGGGTCCTACAATGAGCAGTTCTTC.

The genes are TRBV5-1 and TRBJ1-2; D uncertain. Trimming removed 5 bases from V and 1 base from J, with 12 bases in between. This CDR3 has 14 residues. CDR1 is SGHRS and CDR2 is YFSETQ in the germline V gene. For the CDR3, the DNA is TGCGCCAGCAGTTCAGGTTTCGATAACTATGGCTACACCTTC. Translating gives CASSSGFDNYGYTF.

J is TRBJ1-2 and V is TRBV30; TRBD1 agrees at 8 bases. The CDR3 has 14 residues. CDR1 and CDR2 (germline): GTSNPN, SVGIG (reference sequence). V was clipped by 6 bases and J by 6 bases; unmatched bases: 12. The DNA of the CDR3 is TGTGCCTGTGAACGCCGGGACAGGCCCAATGGCTACACCTTC. Protein sequence: CACERRDRPNGYTF.

V gene TRBV28 combines with J gene TRBJ1-1, with 8 bases fitting TRBD1. Trimming cost V 7 bases and J 3 bases; bases outside gene matches: 7. This CDR3 region has 14 residues. Germline assignment: CDR1 MDHEN and CDR2 SYDVKM. CDR3 DNA: TGTGCCAGCACCCCGGACAGGGCGTACACTGAAGCTTTCTTT. This gives the protein CASTPDRAYTEAFF.